This paragraph reports one T cell receptor (beta chain). In this sample, this clone turned up once. Its antigen has not been determined. Base qualities are not at hand, and no much larger clone is one base apart. The donors were healthy, HIV-negative adults who had no recently reported acute infections or vaccinations. Every donor was a Caucasian adult residing in Nashville, Tennessee, USA. CD4+ T cells were enriched by magnetic negative selection, after which naive cells were positively selected on CD45RA and the negative fraction was taken as the memory subset. Blood was collected by leukapheresis, and PBMCs were isolated by Ficoll-Histopaque density gradient centrifugation and then cryopreserved in liquid nitrogen vapor phase. Purity and quantity of every magnetically sorted T cell population were checked by analytical flow cytometry. Each sorted fraction had its genomic DNA isolated and then quantified by UV absorbance on a Nanodrop 2000c.

Using the deep immunoSEQ assay, TCR CDR3 regions were amplified from genomic DNA by multiplex PCR. Extracted genomic DNA from each cell subset was distributed evenly across all wells of several immunoSEQ 96-well plates, and each plate was treated as a replicate. For sorted subsets, roughly 200 ng of genomic DNA, equivalent to 30,000 or so T cell genomes, went into each replicate PCR. Purified libraries were quantified with a Qubit 3.0 fluorometer, sized on a Bioanalyzer 2100, and re-quantified with the KAPA Library Quantification kit. A separate single-read 150-cycle Illumina NextSeq 550 flow cell was used to sequence each immunoSEQ 96-well plate. In the authors' own workflow: Because the immunoSEQ output included only junctional sequences and no quality scores, the filtering could not be the same as the filtering used for full-length reads. To assign V/J genes and CDR3, sequences were annotated using PyIR, a Python wrapper for IgBLAST v1.9, with IMGT germline references. Any read was removed if the V/J assignment was weak (E-value above 1e-6), the CDR3 was missing, or the read contained stop codons, out-of-frame junctions, or ambiguous translated residues. V3J clonotypes were defined as sequences sharing an identical inferred V gene, J gene, and CDR3 amino acid sequence. Percentage overlap between repertoires was calculated by dividing the number of shared unique clonotypes by the size of the smaller repertoire. Repertoire richness was assessed with RTK rarefaction, the Chao1 estimator, and Recon v2.1 estimates of unobserved clonotypes. For all TCRbeta clonotypes obtained by the gDNA method from a few donors, generation probabilities were computed with OLGA. The table was pulled from immuneACCESS by TCRdb, which kept in-frame rearrangements only. Such tables lose some clones; where checked, under half of the loss comes from unresolved V genes, and the rest has no known cause. V and J calls and clone size are copied from that table; D and trimming were computed from the DNA. In all, the sample holds roughly 650,000 clones, and about 96% of those were seen once. The top ten hold roughly 0.055% of the sample.

This entry is derived from a study of shared clonotypes between healthy human individuals (TCRdb year 2020). Background for the entire study: The cohort included three men and two women between 18 and 49 years of age. To increase sequencing depth and limit assay-specific biases, TCR repertoire library preparation and sequencing were carried out by different laboratories using diverse techniques. Blood TCR repertoires of four to six healthy adults were deeply sequenced to estimate repertoire size and the extent of clonotype sharing between individuals. Per donor, three plates each were used for CD4 naive and CD4 memory, two for CD8 naive, and one for CD8 memory. Between about 0.94 and 8.9 billion PBMCs per donor were obtained by leukapheresis.

According to the germline V gene, CDR1 reads SGHVS and CDR2 reads FQNEAQ. The CDR3 runs 15 residues from the cysteine to the phenylalanine. Kept here is only the CDR3 DNA, which spans 45 bases and is read in frame from base 1. V lost 1 base and J lost 5 bases; the stretch between them is 14 bases long. Summary of the overall study and its limitations: Rarefaction of sorted-subset datasets indicated incomplete sequencing despite the large sequencing depth. Naive subsets generally had larger estimated clonotype richness than memory subsets did. When four donors were compared, the shared fraction of clonotypes was 5% to 6.5% for naive CD4, 3.5% for naive CD8, 2% to 2.5% for memory CD4, and 0.4% for memory CD8. Compared with non-shared clonotypes, the clonotypes found in all four sorted-subset donors had higher generation probabilities. Sampling was limited to blood, and TCR repertoires in tissue likely differ from TCR repertoires in blood. Pairwise subsampling led to the expectation that sequencing depth would affect the degree of clonotype sharing among donors. The small number of donors limited the genetic and exposure-history diversity represented.

Recombination joined TRBV7-8 with TRBJ1-2; the best D guess is TRBD1, with 6 bases matching. This TCR was sampled from a woman aged 30 to 39 in good health. Sample: naive CD4+ T cells sorted from blood. The label giving this sample's cell subset or site can be read as: CD45RA+ positively selected. The CDR3 reads CASSLDRGASYGYTF. The base sequence is TGTGCCAGCAGCTTAGATCGGGGGGCTTCGTATGGCTACACCTTC.